This TCR beta chain was obtained from a study of T cells in Graves' hyperthyroidism and ophthalmopathy (dated by TCRdb to between 2017 and 2020). Describing the broader study: A discovery cohort of roughly 100 patients, roughly 45 with Graves' ophthalmopathy and 55 to 60 with stable Graves' hyperthyroidism, was used to find distinguishing TCR V-J signatures. Whether ophthalmopathy could be predicted prospectively was tested in an independent validation cohort made up of 18 to 20 hyperthyroidism patients plus 17 patients who later progressed to ophthalmopathy. Once sampling was done, hyperthyroidism patients were given methimazole at a starting dose of 30 mg daily, whereas ophthalmopathy patients were given high-dose intravenous methylprednisolone. The 100 discovery patients were divided at random into training and test sets in a 7:3 ratio. The paper describes TCR Vbeta CDR3 sequencing of 130 to 150 peripheral blood samples, made up of around 41 ophthalmopathy patients, some 80 hyperthyroidism patients and some 17 progressor patients. Thyroid tissue and blood T-cell repertoires from about six Graves' hyperthyroidism patients were also compared in the study. Points the paper makes about the study in general: Sample size was not statistically predetermined, and blinding of investigators to group allocation was not performed. A 13 V-J signature model separated ophthalmopathy from stable hyperthyroidism, with roughly 88% sensitivity and about 81% specificity in cross-validation and 80%/75% in testing. Blood samples also contained most of the expanded thyroid clonotypes (frequency above 0.001), which suggests that blood repertoires may reflect thyroid immune responses. In validation, the model predicted progression to ophthalmopathy a median of about 6 months before onset, with roughly 68% sensitivity and more than 72% specificity.

Points on this clonotype: Its antigen remains unidentified. No clone much larger than this one lies a single base away; base qualities are absent.

Exclusion was applied to patients with uncontrolled infections, other autoimmune diseases, pregnancy or lactation. Diagnoses were based on clinical symptoms, serum thyroxine and TRAb, thyroid ultrasound and orbital computed tomography. Trizol reagent was used to extract total RNA, and RNA quality was then checked on an Agilent 2100 Bioanalyzer. The germline V gene yields SGHTA for CDR1 and FQGNSA for CDR2. The cysteine opens and the phenylalanine closes a CDR3 of 15 amino acids. Left in the record is the CDR3 DNA by itself, 45 bases read in frame from the first base. V is reduced by 5 bases and J by 3 bases, leaving a spacing of 14 bases between them. The TCR beta CDR3 regions were amplified from RNA transcripts. The TCR CDR3 was subjected to a first round of RT-PCR using the HTBI primer set and the Qiagen OneStep RT-PCR kit. The libraries were constructed in a second round of multiplex PCR and then size-selected and purified. Paired-end sequencing of the libraries was performed with 100 bp reads on an Illumina HiSeq2000. Per the authors' processing: SOAPnuke was used to process the raw data, with reads discarded if the reads contained adapters or uncalled bases, had a mean Phred below 15, or lacked an exact constant-primer or identifier match. COPE v1.2.5 was used to merge high-quality paired reads, and clonotypes were defined as unique nucleotide sequences. Clonotypes were aligned to IMGT TRBV, TRBD and TRBJ reference segments using MiTCR v1.1. Analysis was restricted to V-J combinations with a frequency above 0.0001, which covered roughly 99% of repertoires. The TCS score was defined as the ratio of F50 (clonal expansion) to E x V (chaos), calculated using BLOSUM62-based TCRdist between CDR3 peptides within each V-J. Welch's t-statistics and random forest reduced fewer than 550 V-J features to 13, which were used in a naive Bayes classifier (R e1071). The Morisita-Horn index was used to measure how similar the thyroid and blood repertoires were. TCRdb trimmed the raw reads at Q25, called clones with MiXCR and kept productive beta chains. Identical CDR3 protein sequences are pooled into one entry, listed with their most common genes and DNA. The V and J calls, along with clone size, are taken from TCRdb and not from the paper's own processing. The sample table contains more than 500,000 distinct CDR3 sequences; only one count was recorded for 46% of them. The ten largest account for under 20% of the sample.

Material for sequencing was peripheral blood or thyroid tissue (not recorded which). The V and J segments used are TRBV7-2 and TRBJ1-5; the D gene is unclear. This clonotype was sampled from an adult woman with Graves' disease, either hyperthyroidism or ophthalmopathy (not recorded which). CDR3 loop: CASSPEEGDNQPQHF. The nucleotide sequence is TGTGCCAGCAGCCCCGAGGAGGGTGACAATCAGCCCCAGCATTTT.